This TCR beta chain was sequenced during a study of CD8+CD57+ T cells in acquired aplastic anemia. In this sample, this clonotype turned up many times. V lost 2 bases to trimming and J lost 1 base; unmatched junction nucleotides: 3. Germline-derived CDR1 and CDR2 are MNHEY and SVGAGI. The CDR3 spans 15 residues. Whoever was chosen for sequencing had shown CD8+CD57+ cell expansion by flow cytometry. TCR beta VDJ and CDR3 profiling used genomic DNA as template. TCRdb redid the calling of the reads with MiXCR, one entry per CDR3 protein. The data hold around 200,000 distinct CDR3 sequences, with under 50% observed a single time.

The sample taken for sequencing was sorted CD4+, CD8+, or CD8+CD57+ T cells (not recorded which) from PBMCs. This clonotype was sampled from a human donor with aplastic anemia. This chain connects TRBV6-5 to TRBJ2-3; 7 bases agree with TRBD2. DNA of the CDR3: TGTGCCAGCAGTTACGCGGGGGATCGCACAGATACGCAGTATTTT. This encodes CASSYAGDRTDTQYF.